This TCR beta chain was sequenced in a study of shared clonotypes between healthy human individuals. General study findings and limits: In a few donors, around 5.5% of naive CD4 clonotypes appeared in common. Incompleteness in sorted-subset sequencing, despite large depth, was shown by rarefaction.

Note on this clone: Its matching antigen is unknown.

The study separated CD4+ cells into CD45RA+ naive and CD45RA-negative memory subsets. Data came from immunoSEQ multiplex PCR; TCRdb stores just in-frame clones and leaves some out. In the table there are a few million clones, more than 85% of which are singletons. The TCR sequence derives from a young man in good health. Some clones in this sample may be carry-over from other donors' samples. Sample: naive CD4+ T cells from PBMCs. Subset of the sample: CD45RA+ positively selected.

The DNA for the CDR3 is TGTGCCAGCCTCAACTACGAGCAGTACTTC. Translated, it gives CASLNYEQYF. J is TRBJ2-7 and V is TRBV27; D call uncertain. The ends were cut back, 8 bases at V and 3 bases at J, with 5 bases in the middle. Germline values: CDR1 MNHEY, CDR2 SMNVEV (reference sequence). The CDR3 length is 10 residues.